This is a list of T cell receptor beta chains from one sample in a study of T cell changes during pregnancy in multiple sclerosis. TCRdb's copy holds only in-frame clones and misses some; the assay was immunoSEQ multiplex PCR. The sample lists 91,000 or so clones; about 94% were seen once. This specimen was peripheral blood, taken after pregnancy. All receptors come from a female donor with multiple sclerosis, enrolled in a pregnancy study. CDR3s include the opening cysteine and the closing phenylalanine or tryptophan. The D gene is left open where the match is weak. Size is omitted from some rows. Given values are once, few, many or a class for expanded clones.

d_gene: TRBD1
v_gene: TRBV5-4
j_gene: TRBJ2-1
abundance: NA
CDR3nt: TGTGCCAGCAGCCCGGGACAGGGGGTCACTAGCCCTAATAATGAGCAGTTCTTC
CDR3aa: CASSPGQGVTSPNNEQFF

d_gene: NA
v_gene: TRBV5-6
j_gene: TRBJ2-6
abundance: NA
CDR3nt: TGTGCCAGCAGCTACTACTCTGGGGCCAACGTCCTGACTTTC
CDR3aa: CASSYYSGANVLTF

d_gene: NA
v_gene: TRBV12-5
j_gene: TRBJ2-3
abundance: NA
CDR3nt: TGTGCTAGCGCGGAGGACCCCCCAGATACGCAGTATTTT
CDR3aa: CASAEDPPDTQYF

d_gene: NA
v_gene: TRBV7-9
j_gene: TRBJ2-5
abundance: NA
CDR3nt: TGTGCCAGCAGCTTAGTGGTGGGAGAGTCGGAGACCCAGTACTTC
CDR3aa: CASSLVVGESETQYF

d_gene: TRBD1
v_gene: TRBV27
j_gene: TRBJ1-2
abundance: once
CDR3nt: TGTGCCAGCAGTCCGACAGGGATGGGTAATGGCTACACCTTC
CDR3aa: CASSPTGMGNGYTF

d_gene: TRBD2
v_gene: TRBV5-4
j_gene: TRBJ2-1
abundance: NA
CDR3nt: TGTGCCAGCAGCTTGGGGGGACTAGCGGGAGACAATGAGCAGTTCTTC
CDR3aa: CASSLGGLAGDNEQFF

d_gene: NA
v_gene: TRBV2
j_gene: TRBJ2-7
abundance: NA
CDR3nt: TGTGCCAGCAAGCACAGCCCCTCTTCCTACGAGCAGTACTTC
CDR3aa: CASKHSPSSYEQYF

d_gene: NA
v_gene: TRBV11-2
j_gene: TRBJ2-5
abundance: NA
CDR3nt: TGTGCCAGCAGCTACCGGGAATGGGAGACCCAGTACTTC
CDR3aa: CASSYREWETQYF

d_gene: TRBD2
v_gene: TRBV18
j_gene: TRBJ2-7
abundance: NA
CDR3nt: TGTGCCAGCTCATCCCGACTAGCGATCTACGAGCAGTACTTC
CDR3aa: CASSSRLAIYEQYF

d_gene: NA
v_gene: TRBV4-3
j_gene: TRBJ2-1
abundance: once
CDR3nt: TGCGCCAGCAGCCATGGGGAGCAGGTTCTAGACAATGAGCAGTTCTTC
CDR3aa: CASSHGEQVLDNEQFF

d_gene: TRBD2
v_gene: TRBV2
j_gene: TRBJ2-1
abundance: NA
CDR3nt: TGTGCCAGCAAATGGACTAGCGGGAGGGCCTACAATGAGCAGTTCTTC
CDR3aa: CASKWTSGRAYNEQFF

d_gene: TRBD2
v_gene: TRBV27
j_gene: TRBJ2-1
abundance: NA
CDR3nt: TGTGCCAGCAGTTTAGCGGGAGCCATCTACAATGAGCAGTTCTTC
CDR3aa: CASSLAGAIYNEQFF

d_gene: NA
v_gene: TRBV7-9
j_gene: TRBJ1-2
abundance: few
CDR3nt: TGTGCCAGTTACGGGGACTATGGCTACACCTTC
CDR3aa: CASYGDYGYTF